This T cell receptor beta chain was recovered during a study of blood T cell repertoires in COVID-19. Study as a whole: COVID-19 samples, acute and convalescent, were from the United States, Italy and Spain. Sample material is recorded as cDNA or gDNA derived from T cells, B-cell-depleted T cells, or PBMCs.

As originally analysed: Reference gene primer amplification gave nucleated cell count estimates. Only in-frame clones appear in the TCRdb table, and some are missing; sequencing was by immunoSEQ multiplex PCR. Clonal size and the V and J genes are those of that table, whereas D and trimming came from the DNA. The sample yields 380,000 or so clones, 89% seen once. The sequencing sample was made of peripheral blood. This TCR derives from a man aged 35 to 55 with acute or convalescent COVID-19.

The CDR3 loop reads CASMRTYEQYF. In nucleotides, the CDR3 is TGTGCCAGCATGAGGACCTACGAGCAGTACTTC. This chain uses TRBV6-5 with TRBJ2-7; no definite D call. Germline V gene lookup returns CDR1 MNHEY and CDR2 SVGAGI. There are 11 residues in the CDR3. V was trimmed by 7 bases and J by 2 bases, leaving 6 bases between them.